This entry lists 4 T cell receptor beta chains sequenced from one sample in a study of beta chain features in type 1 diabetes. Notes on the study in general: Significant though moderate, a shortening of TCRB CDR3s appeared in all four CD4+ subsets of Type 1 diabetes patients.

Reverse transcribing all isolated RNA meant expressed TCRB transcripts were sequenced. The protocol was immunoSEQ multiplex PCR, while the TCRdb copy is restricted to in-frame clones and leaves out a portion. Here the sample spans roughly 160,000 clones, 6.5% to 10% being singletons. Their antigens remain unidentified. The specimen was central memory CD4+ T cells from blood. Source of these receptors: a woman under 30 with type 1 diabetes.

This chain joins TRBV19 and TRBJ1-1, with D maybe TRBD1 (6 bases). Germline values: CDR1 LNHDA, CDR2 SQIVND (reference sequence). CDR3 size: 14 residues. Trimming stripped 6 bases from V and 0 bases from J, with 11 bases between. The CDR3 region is CASRGDTLNTEAFF. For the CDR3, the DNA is TGTGCCAGTAGGGGGGACACCTTGAACACTGAAGCTTTCTTT.

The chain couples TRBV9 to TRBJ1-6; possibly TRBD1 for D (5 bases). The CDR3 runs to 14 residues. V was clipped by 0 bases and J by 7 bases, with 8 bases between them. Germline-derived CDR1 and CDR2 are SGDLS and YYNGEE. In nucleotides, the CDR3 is TGTGCCAGCAGCGTAGCCAGGGCCAATTCACCCCTCCACTTT. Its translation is CASSVARANSPLHF.

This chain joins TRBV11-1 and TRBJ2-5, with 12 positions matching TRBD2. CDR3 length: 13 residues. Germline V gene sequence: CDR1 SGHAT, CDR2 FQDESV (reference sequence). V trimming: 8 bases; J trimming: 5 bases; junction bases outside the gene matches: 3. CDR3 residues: CASLLAGGETQYF. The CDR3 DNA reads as TGTGCCAGCTTGCTAGCGGGAGGGGAGACCCAGTACTTC.

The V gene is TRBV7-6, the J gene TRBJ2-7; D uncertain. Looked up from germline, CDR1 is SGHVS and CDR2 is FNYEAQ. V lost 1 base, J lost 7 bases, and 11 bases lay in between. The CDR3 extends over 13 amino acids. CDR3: CASSLDGGREQYF. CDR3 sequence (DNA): TGTGCCAGCAGCTTAGACGGCGGTAGGGAGCAGTACTTC.